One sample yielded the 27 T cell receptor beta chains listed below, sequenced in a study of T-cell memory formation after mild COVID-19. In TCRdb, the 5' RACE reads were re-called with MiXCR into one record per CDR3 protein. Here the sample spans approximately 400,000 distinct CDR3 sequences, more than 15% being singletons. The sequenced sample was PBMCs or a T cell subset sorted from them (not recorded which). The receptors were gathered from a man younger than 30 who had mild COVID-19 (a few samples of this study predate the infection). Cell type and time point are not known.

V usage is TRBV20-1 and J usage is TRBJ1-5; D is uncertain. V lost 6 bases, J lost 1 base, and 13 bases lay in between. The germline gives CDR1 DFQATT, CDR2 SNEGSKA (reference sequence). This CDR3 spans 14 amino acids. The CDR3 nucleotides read TGCAGTGCGTATGGAACTCTCAGCAATCAGCCCCAGCATTTT. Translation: CSAYGTLSNQPQHF.

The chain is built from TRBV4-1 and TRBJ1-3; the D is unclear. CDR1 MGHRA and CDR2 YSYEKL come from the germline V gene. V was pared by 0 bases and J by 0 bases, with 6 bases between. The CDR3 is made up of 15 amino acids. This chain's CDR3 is CASSQEWVSGNTIYF. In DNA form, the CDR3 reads TGCGCCAGCAGCCAAGAGTGGGTCTCTGGAAACACCATATATTTT.

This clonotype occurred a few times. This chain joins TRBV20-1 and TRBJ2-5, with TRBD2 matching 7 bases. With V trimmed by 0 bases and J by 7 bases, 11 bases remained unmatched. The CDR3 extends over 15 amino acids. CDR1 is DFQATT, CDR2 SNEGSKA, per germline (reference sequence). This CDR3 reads CSARDVLRGLGTQYF. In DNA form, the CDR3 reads TGCAGTGCTAGAGATGTCTTGCGGGGGTTGGGGACCCAGTACTTC.

Here the CDR3 reads CASSQEVGQGAYTIYF. The CDR3 DNA reads TGTGCCAGCAGCCAAGAAGTAGGACAGGGGGCTTACACCATATATTTT. V and J are TRBV4-2 and TRBJ1-3, with 11 positions matching TRBD1. CDR3 length: 16 residues. Germline CDR1 reads LGHNA; CDR2 reads YNFKEQ. The V segment lost 0 bases and the J segment 8 bases; nucleotides outside the gene matches: 6.

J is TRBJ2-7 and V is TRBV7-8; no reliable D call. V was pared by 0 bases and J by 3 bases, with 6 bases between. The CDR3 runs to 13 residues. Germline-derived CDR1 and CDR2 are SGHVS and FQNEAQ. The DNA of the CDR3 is TGTGCCAGCAGCTTAGCGAACCACTACGAGCAGTACGTC. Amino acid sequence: CASSLANHYEQYV.

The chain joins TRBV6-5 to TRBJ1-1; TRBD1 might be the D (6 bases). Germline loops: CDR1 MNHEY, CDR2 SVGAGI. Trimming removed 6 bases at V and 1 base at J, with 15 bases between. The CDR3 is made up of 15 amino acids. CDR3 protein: CASSRQASGNTEAFF. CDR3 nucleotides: TGTGCCAGCAGCCGACAGGCGTCGGGGAACACTGAAGCTTTCTTT.

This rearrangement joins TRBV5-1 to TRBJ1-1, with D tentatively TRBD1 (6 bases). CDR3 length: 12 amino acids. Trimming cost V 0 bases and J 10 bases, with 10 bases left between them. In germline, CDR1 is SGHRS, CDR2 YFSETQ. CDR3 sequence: CASSLVGGAAFF. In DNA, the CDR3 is TGCGCCAGCAGCTTGGTAGGGGGTGCAGCTTTCTTT.

CDR3 sequence reads: CASSLAQGGRETQYF. Written as DNA, the CDR3 is TGTGCCAGCTCTCTTGCTCAGGGGGGCAGGGAGACCCAGTACTTC. The chain is built from TRBV6-2 or TRBV6-3 and TRBJ2-5; D possibly corresponds to TRBD1 (7 bases). The germline CDR1 and CDR2 sequences are MNHEY and SVGEGT. Trimming took off 8 bases at V and 5 bases at J, with 21 bases between the two ends. The CDR3 spans 15 residues.

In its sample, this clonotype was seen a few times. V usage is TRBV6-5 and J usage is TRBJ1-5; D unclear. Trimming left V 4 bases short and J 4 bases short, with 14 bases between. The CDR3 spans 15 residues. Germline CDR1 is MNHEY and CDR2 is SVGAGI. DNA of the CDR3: TGTGCCAGCAGTTCTTTCCAGGCCTTAAATCAGCCCCAGCATTTT. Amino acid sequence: CASSSFQALNQPQHF.

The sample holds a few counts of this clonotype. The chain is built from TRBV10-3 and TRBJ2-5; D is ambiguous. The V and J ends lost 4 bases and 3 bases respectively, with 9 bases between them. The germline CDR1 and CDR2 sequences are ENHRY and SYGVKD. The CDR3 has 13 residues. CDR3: CAISGPPKETQYF. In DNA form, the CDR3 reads TGTGCCATCAGTGGACCCCCAAAAGAGACCCAGTACTTC.

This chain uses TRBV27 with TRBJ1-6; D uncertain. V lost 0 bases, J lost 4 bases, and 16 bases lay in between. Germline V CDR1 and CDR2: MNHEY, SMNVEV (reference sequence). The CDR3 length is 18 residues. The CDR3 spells CASSLSAGSGVYNSPLHF. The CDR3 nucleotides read TGTGCCAGCAGTTTATCGGCGGGGAGTGGGGTTTATAATTCACCCCTCCACTTT.

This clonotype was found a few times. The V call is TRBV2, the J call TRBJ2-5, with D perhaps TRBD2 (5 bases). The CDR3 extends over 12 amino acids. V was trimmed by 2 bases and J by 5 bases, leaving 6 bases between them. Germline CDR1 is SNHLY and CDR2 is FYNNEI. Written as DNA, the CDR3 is TGTGCCAGCAGTGAACCGGGGGAGACCCAGTACTTC. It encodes CASSEPGETQYF.

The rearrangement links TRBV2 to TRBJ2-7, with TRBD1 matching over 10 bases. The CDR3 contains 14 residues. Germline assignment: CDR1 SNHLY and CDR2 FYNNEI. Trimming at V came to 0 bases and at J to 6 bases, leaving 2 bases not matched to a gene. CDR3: CASSEAGQGREQYF. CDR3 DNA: TGTGCCAGCAGTGAAGCGGGACAGGGGCGCGAGCAGTACTTC.

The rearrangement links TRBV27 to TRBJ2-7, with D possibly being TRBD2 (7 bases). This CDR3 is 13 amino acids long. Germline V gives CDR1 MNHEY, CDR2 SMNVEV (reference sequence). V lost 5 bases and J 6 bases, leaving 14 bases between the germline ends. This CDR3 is CASSPSGGLEQYV. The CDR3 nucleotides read TGTGCCAGCAGTCCCTCGGGGGGCCTCGAGCAGTACGTC.

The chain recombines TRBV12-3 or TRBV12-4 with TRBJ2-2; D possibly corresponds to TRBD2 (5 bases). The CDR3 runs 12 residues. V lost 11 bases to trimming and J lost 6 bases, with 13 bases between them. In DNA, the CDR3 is TGTGCCTATTCGGGGAATGCCGGGGAGCTGTTTTTT. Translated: CAYSGNAGELFF.

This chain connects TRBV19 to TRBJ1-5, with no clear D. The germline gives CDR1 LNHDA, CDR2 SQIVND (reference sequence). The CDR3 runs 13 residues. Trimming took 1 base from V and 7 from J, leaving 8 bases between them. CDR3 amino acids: CASSIGINQPQHF. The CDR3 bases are TGTGCCAGTAGTATAGGGATTAACCAGCCCCAGCATTTT.

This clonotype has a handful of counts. This CDR3 is CASSHTTQGYYGYTF. CDR3 in DNA: TGTGCCAGCAGCCATACGACCCAGGGTTACTATGGCTACACCTTC. The genes are TRBV7-9 and TRBJ1-2; D possibly corresponds to TRBD1 (5 bases). Trimming removed 5 bases at V and 3 bases at J, with 16 bases between. The CDR3 is 15 amino acids. Germline assignment: CDR1 SEHNR and CDR2 FQNEAQ (reference sequence).

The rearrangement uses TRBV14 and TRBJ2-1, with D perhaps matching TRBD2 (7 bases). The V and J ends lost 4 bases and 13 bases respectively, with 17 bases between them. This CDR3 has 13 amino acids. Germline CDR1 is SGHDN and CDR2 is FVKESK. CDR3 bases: TGTGCCAGCAGCCTCCAAGGGGGGACTAAACAGTTCTTC. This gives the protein CASSLQGGTKQFF.

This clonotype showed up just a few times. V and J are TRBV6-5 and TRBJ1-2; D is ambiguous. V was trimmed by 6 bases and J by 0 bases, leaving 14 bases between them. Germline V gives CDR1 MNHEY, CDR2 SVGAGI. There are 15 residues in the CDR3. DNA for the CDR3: TGTGCCAGCAGCCCCTCGAGGATACCTAACTATGGCTACACCTTC. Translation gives CASSPSRIPNYGYTF.

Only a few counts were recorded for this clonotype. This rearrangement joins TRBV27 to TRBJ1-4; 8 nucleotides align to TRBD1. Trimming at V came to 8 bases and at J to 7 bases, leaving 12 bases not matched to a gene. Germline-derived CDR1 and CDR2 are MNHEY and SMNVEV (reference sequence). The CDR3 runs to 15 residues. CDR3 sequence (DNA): TGTGCCAGCCGGACAGGGACCAACCTCGTTGAAAAACTGTTTTTT. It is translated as CASRTGTNLVEKLFF.

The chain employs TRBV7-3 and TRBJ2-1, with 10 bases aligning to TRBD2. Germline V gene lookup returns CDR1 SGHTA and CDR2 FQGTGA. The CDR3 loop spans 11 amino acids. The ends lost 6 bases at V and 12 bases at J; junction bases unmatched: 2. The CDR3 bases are TGTGCCAGCAGTAGCGGGGGGATGCAGTTCTTC. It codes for CASSSGGMQFF.

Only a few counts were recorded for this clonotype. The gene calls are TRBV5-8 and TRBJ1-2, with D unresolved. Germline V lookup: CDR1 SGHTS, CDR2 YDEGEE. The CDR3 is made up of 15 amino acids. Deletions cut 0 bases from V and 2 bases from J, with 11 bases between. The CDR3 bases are TGTGCCAGCAGCTTGGGGGAGAGACCAAACTATGGCTACACCTTC. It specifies CASSLGERPNYGYTF.

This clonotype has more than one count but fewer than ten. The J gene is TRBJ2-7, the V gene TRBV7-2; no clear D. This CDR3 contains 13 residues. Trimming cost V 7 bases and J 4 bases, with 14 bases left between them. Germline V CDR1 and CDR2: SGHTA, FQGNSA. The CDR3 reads CASTKPDGYEQYF. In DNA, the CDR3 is TGTGCCAGCACCAAACCCGACGGTTACGAGCAGTACTTC.

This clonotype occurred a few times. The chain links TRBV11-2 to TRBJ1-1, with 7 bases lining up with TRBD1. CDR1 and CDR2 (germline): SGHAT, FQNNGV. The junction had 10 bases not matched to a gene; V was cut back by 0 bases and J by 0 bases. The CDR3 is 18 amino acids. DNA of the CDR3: TGTGCCAGCAGCTTAGAGCCCCACAGGGGCAGCATGAACACTGAAGCTTTCTTT. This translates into CASSLEPHRGSMNTEAFF. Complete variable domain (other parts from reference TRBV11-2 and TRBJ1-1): EAGVAQSPRYKIIEKRQSVAFWCNPISGHATLYWYQQILGQGPKLLIQFQNNGVVDDSQLPKDRFSAERLKGVDSTLKIQPAKLEDSAVYLCASSLEPHRGSMNTEAFFGQGTRLTVV.

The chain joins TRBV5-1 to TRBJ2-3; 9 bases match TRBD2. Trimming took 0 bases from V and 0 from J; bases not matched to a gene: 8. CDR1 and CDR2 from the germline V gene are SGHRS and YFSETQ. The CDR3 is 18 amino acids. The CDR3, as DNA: TGCGCCAGCAGCTTGGCCCGTGGCGGGGGGGCTAGCACAGATACGCAGTATTTT. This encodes CASSLARGGGASTDTQYF.

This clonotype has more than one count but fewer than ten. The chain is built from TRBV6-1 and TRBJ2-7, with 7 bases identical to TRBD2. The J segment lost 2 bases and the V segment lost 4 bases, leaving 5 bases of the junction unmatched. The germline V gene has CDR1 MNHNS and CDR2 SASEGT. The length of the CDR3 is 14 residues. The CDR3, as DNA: TGTGCCAGCAGTGTCTACGGGGGGACCTACGAGCAGTACGTC. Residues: CASSVYGGTYEQYV.

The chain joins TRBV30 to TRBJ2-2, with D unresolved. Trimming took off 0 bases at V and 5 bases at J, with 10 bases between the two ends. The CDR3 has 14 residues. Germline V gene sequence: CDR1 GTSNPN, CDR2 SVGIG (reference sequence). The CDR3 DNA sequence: TGTGCCTGGAGTGTACGTCGAGTTACCGGGGAGCTGTTTTTT. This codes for CAWSVRRVTGELFF.